This T cell receptor (beta chain) appears in the sequencing data of a study of cytomegalovirus exposure and HLA in healthy donors. Study-wide results and limits: Accounts indicate the classifier identified cytomegalovirus status with strong specificity and sensitivity. The authors assumed roughly uniform sequencing depth across donors for presence/absence analyses. Researchers counted about 150 TCR beta chains as cytomegalovirus-associated.

Of note for this clone: Its target is not known.

From germline, CDR1 is SGHVS and CDR2 FQNEAQ. This CDR3 is built from 15 residues. Nominally healthy donors were sampled, though unrecorded immune exposures were likely. The primer mix had 60 Vbeta and 13 Jbeta primers. Sequencing used immunoSEQ multiplex PCR; TCRdb keeps in-frame clones, though not all of them. The repertoire holds about 110,000 clones, with about 80% as singletons. The material sequenced was PBMCs. This sequence joins TRBV7-8 and TRBJ2-5; D is perhaps TRBD2 (5 bases). The end of the DNA fits TRBJ2-7 better, so the J call may be wrong. The sequence was obtained from a man younger than 45 in good health and CMV-seropositive. This chain's CDR3 is CASSLEDRRGSEQYF. In nucleotides, the CDR3 is TGTGCCAGCAGCTTAGAGGACCGTCGGGGAAGCGAGCAGTACTTC.